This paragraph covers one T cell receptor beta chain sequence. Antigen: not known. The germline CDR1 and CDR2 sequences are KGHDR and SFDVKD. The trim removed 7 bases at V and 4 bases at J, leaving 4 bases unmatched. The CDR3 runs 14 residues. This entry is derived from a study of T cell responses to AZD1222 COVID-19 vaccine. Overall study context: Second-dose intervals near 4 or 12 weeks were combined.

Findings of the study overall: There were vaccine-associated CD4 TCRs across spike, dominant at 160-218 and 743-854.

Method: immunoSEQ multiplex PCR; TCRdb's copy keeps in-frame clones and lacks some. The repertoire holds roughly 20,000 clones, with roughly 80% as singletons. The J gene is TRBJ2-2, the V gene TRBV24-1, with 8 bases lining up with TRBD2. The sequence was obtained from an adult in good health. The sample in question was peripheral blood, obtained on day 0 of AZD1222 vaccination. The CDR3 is CATRGLGSTGELFF. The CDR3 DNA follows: TGTGCCACCAGGGGACTAGGCTCCACCGGGGAGCTGTTTTTT.